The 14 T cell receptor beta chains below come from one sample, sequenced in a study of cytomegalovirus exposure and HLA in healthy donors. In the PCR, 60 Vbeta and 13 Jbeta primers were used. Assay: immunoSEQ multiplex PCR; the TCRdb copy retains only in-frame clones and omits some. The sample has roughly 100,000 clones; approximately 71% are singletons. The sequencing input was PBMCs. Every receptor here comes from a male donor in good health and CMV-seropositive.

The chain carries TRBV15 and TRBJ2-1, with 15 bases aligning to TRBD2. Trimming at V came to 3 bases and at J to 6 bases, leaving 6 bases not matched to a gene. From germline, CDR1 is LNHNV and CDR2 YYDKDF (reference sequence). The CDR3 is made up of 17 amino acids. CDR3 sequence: CATSSTGLAGGGNEQFF. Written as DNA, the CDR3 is TGTGCCACCAGCAGTACGGGACTAGCGGGAGGTGGCAATGAGCAGTTCTTC.

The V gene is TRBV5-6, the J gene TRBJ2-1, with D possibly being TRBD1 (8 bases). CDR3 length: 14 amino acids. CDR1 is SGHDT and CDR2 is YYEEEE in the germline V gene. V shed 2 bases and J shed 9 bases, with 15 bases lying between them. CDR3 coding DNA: TGTGCCAGCAGCTTTTTGGACAGGGAGGGTGAGCAGTTCTTC. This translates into CASSFLDREGEQFF.

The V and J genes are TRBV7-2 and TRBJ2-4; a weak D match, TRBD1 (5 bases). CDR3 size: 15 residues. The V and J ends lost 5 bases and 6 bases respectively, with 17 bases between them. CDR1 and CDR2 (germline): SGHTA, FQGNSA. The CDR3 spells CASSPSQGRGNIQYF. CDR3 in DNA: TGTGCCAGCAGCCCCTCCCAGGGCCGTGGAAACATTCAGTACTTC.

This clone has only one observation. The CDR3: CASREHSGREETQYF. The CDR3 bases are TGTGCCAGCAGAGAACATAGCGGGAGGGAAGAGACCCAGTACTTC. The genes are TRBV6-6 and TRBJ2-5; 11 bases are a match to TRBD2. The CDR3 runs 15 residues. The V gene's germline CDR1 is MNHNY and CDR2 SVGAGI (reference sequence). Trimming at V came to 6 bases and at J to 3 bases, leaving 6 bases not matched to a gene.

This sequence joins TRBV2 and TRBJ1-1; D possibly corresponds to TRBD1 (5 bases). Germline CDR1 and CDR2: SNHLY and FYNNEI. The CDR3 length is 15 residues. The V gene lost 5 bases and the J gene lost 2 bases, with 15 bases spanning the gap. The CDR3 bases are TGTGCCAGCAGTCCTCGGGGGAACGTCAACACTGAAGCTTTCTTT. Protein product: CASSPRGNVNTEAFF. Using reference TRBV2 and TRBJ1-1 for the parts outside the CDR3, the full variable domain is EPEVTQTPSHQVTQMGQEVILRCVPISNHLYFYWYRQILGQKVEFLVSFYNNEISEKSEIFDDQFSVERPDGSNFTLKIRSTKLEDSAMYFCASSPRGNVNTEAFFGQGTRLTVV.

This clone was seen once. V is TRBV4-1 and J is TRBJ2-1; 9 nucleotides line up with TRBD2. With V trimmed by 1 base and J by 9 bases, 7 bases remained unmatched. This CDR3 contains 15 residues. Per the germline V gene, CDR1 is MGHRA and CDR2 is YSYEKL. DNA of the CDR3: TGCGCCAGCAGCCAAGTAGCGGGAGCATCGGGTGAGCAGTTCTTC. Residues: CASSQVAGASGEQFF.

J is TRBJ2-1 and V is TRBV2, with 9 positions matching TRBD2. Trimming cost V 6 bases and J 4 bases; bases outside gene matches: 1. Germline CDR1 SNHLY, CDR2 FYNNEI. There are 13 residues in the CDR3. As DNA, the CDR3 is TGTGCCAGCAGGGGACTAGCTTACAATGAGCAGTTCTTC. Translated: CASRGLAYNEQFF.

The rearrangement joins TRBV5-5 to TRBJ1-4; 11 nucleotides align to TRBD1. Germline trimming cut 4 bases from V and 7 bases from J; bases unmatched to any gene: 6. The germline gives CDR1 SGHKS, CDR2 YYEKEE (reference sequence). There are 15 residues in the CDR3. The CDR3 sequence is CASSGWTGGSEKLFF. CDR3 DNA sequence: TGTGCCAGCAGCGGATGGACAGGGGGCAGTGAAAAACTGTTTTTT.

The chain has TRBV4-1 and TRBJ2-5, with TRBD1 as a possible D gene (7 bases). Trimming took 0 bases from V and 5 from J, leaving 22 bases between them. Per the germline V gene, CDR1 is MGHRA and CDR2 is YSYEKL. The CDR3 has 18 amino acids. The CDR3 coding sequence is TGCGCCAGCAGCCAAGATTGGGCGGGACAGAATATGGGGGAGACCCAGTACTTC. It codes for CASSQDWAGQNMGETQYF.

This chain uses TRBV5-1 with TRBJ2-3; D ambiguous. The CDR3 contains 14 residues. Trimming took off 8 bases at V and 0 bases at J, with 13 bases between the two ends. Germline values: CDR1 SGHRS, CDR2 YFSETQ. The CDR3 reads CASRPGPSTDTQYF. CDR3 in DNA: TGCGCCAGTCGTCCAGGTCCTAGCACAGATACGCAGTATTTT.

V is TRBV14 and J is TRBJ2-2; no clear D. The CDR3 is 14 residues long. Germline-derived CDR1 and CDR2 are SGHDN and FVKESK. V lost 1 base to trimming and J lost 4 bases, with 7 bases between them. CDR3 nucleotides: TGTGCCAGCAGCCAAGCCCTAGGCACCGGGGAGCTGTTTTTT. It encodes CASSQALGTGELFF. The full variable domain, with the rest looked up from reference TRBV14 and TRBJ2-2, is EAGVTQFPSHSVIEKGQTVTLRCDPISGHDNLYWYRRVMGKEIKFLLHFVKESKQDESGMPNNRFLAERTGGTYSTLKVQPAELEDSGVYFCASSQALGTGELFFGEGSRLTVL.

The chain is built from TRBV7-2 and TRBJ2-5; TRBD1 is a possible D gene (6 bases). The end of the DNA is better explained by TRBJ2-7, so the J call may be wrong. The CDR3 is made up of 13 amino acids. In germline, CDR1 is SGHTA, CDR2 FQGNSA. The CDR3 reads CASSLSQGSEQYF. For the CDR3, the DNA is TGTGCCAGCAGCTTATCCCAGGGGAGCGAGCAGTACTTC.

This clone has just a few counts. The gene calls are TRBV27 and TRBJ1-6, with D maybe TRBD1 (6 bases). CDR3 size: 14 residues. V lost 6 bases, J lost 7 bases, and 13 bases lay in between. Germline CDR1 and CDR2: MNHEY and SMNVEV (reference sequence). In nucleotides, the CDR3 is TGTGCCAGCAGGAGGGGGGGCATCAATTCACCCCTCCACTTT. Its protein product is CASRRGGINSPLHF.

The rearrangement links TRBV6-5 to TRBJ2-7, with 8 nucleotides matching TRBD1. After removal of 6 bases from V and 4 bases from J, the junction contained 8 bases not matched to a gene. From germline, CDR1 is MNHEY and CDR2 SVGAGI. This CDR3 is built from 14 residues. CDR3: CASSRDRTVYEQYF. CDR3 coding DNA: TGTGCCAGCAGCCGGGACAGGACTGTTTACGAGCAGTACTTC.